This TCR beta chain is from a study of Tregs in tolerant kidney transplant recipients. Overall study: Mixed chimerism was transient after nonmyeloablative marrow transplants from related graft donors. Whole-study results and caveats: This study did not directly address biological reproducibility. Few patients were studied, so findings need validation in larger groups.

Libraries were prepared by immunoSEQ multiplex PCR; TCRdb keeps only in-frame clonotypes and omits some of them. Of 110,000 or so clones in the sample, 85% to 90% are singletons; the top ten hold just under 0.35%. Unstimulated regulatory T cells (CD4+CD25+CD127-), CD4+CD25- non-regulatory cells, CD4 and CD8 cells were FACS-sorted from thawed PBMCs. Germline V lookup: CDR1 MNHEY, CDR2 SVGAGI. V was clipped by 4 bases and J by 4 bases; unmatched bases: 2. The CDR3 has 13 amino acids. With regard to this clone: Its antigen is as yet unknown.

The TCR was taken from a human donor who received a combined kidney and bone marrow transplant. This sequence joins TRBV6-5 and TRBJ1-2, with 8 nucleotides matching TRBD1. This specimen consisted of CD4+ T cells from blood, obtained before the transplant. CDR3 sequence (DNA): TGTGCCAGCAGTTCGGACAGGGTCTATGGCTACACCTTC. Translation gives CASSSDRVYGYTF.